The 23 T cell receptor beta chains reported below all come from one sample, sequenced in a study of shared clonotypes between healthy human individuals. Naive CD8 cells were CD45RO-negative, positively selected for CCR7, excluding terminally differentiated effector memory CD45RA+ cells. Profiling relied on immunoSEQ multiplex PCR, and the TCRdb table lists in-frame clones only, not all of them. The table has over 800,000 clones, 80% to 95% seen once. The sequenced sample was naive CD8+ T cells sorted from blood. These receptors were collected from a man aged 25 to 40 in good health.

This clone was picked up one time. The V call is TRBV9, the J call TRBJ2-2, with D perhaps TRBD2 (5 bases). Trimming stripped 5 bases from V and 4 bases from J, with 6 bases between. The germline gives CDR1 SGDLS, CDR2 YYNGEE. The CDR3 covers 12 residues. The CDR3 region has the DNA TGTGCCAGCAGGGACTTCACCGGGGAGCTGTTTTTT. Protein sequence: CASRDFTGELFF.

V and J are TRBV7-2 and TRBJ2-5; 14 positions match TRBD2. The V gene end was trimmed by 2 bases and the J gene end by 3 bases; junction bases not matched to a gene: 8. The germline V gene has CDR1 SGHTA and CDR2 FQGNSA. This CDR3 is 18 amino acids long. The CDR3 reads CASSLKRGLAGVKETQYF. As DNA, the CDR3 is TGTGCCAGCAGCTTAAAGAGGGGACTAGCGGGAGTGAAAGAGACCCAGTACTTC.

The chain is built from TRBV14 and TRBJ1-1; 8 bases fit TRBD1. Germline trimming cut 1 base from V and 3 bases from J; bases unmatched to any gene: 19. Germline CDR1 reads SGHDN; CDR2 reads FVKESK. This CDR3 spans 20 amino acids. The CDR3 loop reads CASSQAKGDRQGKGDTEAFF. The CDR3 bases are TGTGCCAGCAGCCAAGCGAAGGGTGATAGACAGGGGAAAGGGGACACTGAAGCTTTCTTT.

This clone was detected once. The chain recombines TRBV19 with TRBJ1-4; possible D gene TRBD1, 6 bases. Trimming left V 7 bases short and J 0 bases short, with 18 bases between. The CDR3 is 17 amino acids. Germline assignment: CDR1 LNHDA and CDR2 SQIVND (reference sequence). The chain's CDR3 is CASTASGGAATNEKLFF. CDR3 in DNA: TGTGCCAGTACCGCCTCCGGGGGGGCAGCAACTAATGAAAAACTGTTTTTT.

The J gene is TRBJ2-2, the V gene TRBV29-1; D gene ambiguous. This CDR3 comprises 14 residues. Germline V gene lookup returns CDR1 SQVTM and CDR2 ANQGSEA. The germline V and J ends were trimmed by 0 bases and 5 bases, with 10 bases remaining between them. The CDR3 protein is CSVEDARITGELFF. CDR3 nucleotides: TGCAGCGTTGAAGACGCTAGGATTACCGGGGAGCTGTTTTTT.

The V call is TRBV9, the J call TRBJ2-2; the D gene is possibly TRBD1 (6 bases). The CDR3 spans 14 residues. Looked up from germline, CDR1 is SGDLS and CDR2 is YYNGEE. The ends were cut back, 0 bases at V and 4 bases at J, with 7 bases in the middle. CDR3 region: CASSVEQGTGELFF. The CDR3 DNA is TGTGCCAGCAGCGTAGAACAGGGCACCGGGGAGCTGTTTTTT.

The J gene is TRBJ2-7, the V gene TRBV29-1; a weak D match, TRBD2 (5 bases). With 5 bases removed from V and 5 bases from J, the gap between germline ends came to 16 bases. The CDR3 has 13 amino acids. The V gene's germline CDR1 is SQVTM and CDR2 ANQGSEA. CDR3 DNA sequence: TGCAGCGTTTCTAACGGGATTAGCAACGAGCAGTACTTC. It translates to CSVSNGISNEQYF.

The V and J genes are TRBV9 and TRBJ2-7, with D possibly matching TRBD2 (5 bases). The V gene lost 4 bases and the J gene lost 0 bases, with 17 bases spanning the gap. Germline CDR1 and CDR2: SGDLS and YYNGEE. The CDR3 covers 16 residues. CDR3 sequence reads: CASSPSGGILSYEQYF. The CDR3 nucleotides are TGTGCCAGCAGCCCGAGCGGCGGAATACTCTCCTACGAGCAGTACTTC.

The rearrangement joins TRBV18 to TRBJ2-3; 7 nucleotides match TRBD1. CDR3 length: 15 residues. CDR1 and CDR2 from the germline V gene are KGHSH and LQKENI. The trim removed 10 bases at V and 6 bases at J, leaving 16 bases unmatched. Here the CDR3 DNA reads TGTGCCACCAGATACCGGGACAGTCGAGACGATACGCAGTATTTT. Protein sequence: CATRYRDSRDDTQYF.

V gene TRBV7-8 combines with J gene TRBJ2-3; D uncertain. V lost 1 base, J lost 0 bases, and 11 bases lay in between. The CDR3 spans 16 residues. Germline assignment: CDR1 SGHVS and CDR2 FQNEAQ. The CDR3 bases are TGTGCCAGCAGCTTAGAACTCATCTTAAGCACAGATACGCAGTATTTT. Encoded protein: CASSLELILSTDTQYF.

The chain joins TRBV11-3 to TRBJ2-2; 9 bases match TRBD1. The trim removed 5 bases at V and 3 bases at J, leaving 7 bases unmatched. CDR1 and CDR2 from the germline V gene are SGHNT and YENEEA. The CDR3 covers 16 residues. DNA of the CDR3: TGTGCCAGCAGCCCTTACACAGGGGGCGACACCGGGGAGCTGTTTTTT. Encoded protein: CASSPYTGGDTGELFF.

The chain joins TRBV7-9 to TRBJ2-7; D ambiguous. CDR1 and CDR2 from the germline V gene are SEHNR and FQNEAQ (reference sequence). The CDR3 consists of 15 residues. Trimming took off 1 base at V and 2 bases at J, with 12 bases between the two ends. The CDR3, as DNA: TGTGCCAGCAGCTTAGTAGTGGGCCAACCCTACGAGCAGTACTTC. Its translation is CASSLVVGQPYEQYF.

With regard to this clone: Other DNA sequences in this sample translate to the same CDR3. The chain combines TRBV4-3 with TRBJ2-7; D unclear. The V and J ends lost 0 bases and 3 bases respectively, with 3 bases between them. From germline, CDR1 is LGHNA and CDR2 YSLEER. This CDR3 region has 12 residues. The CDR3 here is CASSQDGYEQYF. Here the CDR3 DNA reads TGCGCCAGCAGCCAAGATGGCTACGAGCAGTACTTC.

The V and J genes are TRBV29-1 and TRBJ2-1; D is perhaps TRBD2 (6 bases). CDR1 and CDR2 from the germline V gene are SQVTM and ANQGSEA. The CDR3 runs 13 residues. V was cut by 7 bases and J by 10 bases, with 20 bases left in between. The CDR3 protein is CSGSGLAAMEQFF. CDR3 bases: TGCAGCGGATCCGGTTTAGCGGCAATGGAGCAGTTCTTC.

CDR3 nucleotides: TGTGCCAGCAGGGAGACCTACAATGAGCAGTTCTTC. Amino acid sequence: CASRETYNEQFF. The chain joins TRBV5-4 to TRBJ2-1; no firm D call. CDR3 length equals 12 residues. Germline V CDR1 and CDR2: SGHNT, YYREEE (reference sequence). Trimming took off 5 bases at V and 2 bases at J, with 5 bases between the two ends.

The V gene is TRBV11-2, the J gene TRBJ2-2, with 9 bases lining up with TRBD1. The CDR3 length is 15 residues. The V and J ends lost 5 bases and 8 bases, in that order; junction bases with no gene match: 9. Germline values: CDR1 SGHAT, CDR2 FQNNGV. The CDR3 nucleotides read TGTGCCAGCAGCCAACCGGGACAGGGTCGGGGGGAGCTGTTTTTT. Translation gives CASSQPGQGRGELFF.

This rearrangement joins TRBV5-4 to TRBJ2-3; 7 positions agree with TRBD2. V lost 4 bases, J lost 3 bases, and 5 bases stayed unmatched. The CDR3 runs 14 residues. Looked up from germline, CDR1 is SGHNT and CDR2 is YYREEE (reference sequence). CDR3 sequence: CASSGVGGTDTQYF. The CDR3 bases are TGTGCCAGCAGCGGGGTGGGGGGGACAGATACGCAGTATTTT.

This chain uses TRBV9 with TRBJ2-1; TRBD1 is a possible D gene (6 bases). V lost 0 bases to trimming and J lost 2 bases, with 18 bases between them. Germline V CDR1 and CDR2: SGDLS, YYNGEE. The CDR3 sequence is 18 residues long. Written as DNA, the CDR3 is TGTGCCAGCAGCGTAGCTTCTCTGGGACACAAGACCTACAATGAGCAGTTCTTC. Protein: CASSVASLGHKTYNEQFF.

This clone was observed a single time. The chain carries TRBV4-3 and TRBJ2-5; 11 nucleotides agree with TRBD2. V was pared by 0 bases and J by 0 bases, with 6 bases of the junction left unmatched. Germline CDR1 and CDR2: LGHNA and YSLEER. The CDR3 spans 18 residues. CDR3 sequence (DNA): TGCGCCAGCAGCCAAGATTATCGGGGACTAGCGGACCAAGAGACCCAGTACTTC. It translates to CASSQDYRGLADQETQYF.

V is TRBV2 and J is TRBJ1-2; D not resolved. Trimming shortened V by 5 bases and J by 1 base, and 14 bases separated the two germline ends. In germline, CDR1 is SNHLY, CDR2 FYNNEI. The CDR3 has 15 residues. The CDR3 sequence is CASSRRDLVNYGYTF. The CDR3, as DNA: TGTGCCAGCAGTCGGAGGGATTTAGTTAACTATGGCTACACCTTC. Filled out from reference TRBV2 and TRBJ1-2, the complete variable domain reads EPEVTQTPSHQVTQMGQEVILRCVPISNHLYFYWYRQILGQKVEFLVSFYNNEISEKSEIFDDQFSVERPDGSNFTLKIRSTKLEDSAMYFCASSRRDLVNYGYTFGSGTRLTVV.

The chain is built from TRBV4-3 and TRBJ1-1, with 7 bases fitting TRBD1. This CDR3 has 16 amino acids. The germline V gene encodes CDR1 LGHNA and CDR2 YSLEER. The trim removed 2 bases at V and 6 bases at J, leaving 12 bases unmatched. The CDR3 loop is CASSQYFDSGGPEAFF. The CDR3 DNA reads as TGCGCCAGCAGCCAATATTTTGATTCAGGGGGACCTGAAGCTTTCTTT.

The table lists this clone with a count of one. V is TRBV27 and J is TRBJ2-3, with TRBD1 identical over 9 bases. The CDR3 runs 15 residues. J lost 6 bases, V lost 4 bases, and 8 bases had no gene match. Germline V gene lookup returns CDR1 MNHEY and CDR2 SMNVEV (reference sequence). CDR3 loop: CASSYTGGLVDTQYF. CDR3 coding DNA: TGTGCCAGCAGTTATACAGGGGGCTTGGTGGATACGCAGTATTTT.

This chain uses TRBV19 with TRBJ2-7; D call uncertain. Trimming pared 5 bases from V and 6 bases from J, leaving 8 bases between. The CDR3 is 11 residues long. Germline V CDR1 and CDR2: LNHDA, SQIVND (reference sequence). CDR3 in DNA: TGTGCCAGTAGTGTAGGACGCGAGCAGTACTTC. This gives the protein CASSVGREQYF.